The 5 T cell receptor beta chains below were found in one sample sequenced in a study of blood T cell repertoires in COVID-19. Profiling relied on immunoSEQ multiplex PCR, and the TCRdb table lists in-frame clones only, not all of them. The profile covers some 310,000 clones, with 85% to 90% appearing a single time and around 0.97% taken by the ten largest. Sequenced: peripheral blood. The origin of the receptors is a woman in her thirties or forties with COVID-19, enrolled during active disease.

This chain connects TRBV3-1 (or the pseudogene TRBV3-2) to TRBJ1-1, with 8 bases identical to TRBD1. The CDR3 runs 16 residues. Germline CDR1 and CDR2: LGHDT and YNNKEL (reference sequence). With 0 bases clipped from V and 12 bases from J, the junction kept 15 bases outside the gene matches. CDR3 in DNA: TGTGCCAGCAGCCAAGAAAGGGCCAGGGGGCCCGTCGGGACTTTCTTT. Translated, it gives CASSQERARGPVGTFF.

J is TRBJ1-1 and V is TRBV27, with D maybe TRBD1 (5 bases). V was pared by 8 bases and J by 6 bases, with 19 bases between. The CDR3 is 14 residues long. CDR1 is MNHEY, CDR2 SMNVEV, per germline (reference sequence). CDR3 amino acids: CASERIGGGAEAFF. CDR3 in DNA: TGTGCCAGCGAGAGAATTGGCGGGGGAGCTGAAGCTTTCTTT.

The gene calls are TRBV6-5 and TRBJ2-1; TRBD1 agrees at 7 bases. J was trimmed by 6 bases and V by 2 bases; bases with no gene match: 7. Germline assignment: CDR1 MNHEY and CDR2 SVGAGI. This CDR3 is 15 amino acids long. Written as DNA, the CDR3 is TGTGCCAGCAGTTACCTCTCACAGGGGCCCAATGAGCAGTTCTTC. It is translated as CASSYLSQGPNEQFF.

In its sample, this clone was seen a few times. The rearrangement links TRBV28 to TRBJ1-2, with TRBD1 identical over 8 bases. Germline CDR1 and CDR2: MDHEN and SYDVKM. The CDR3 length is 18 residues. Trimming took 2 bases from V and 6 from J; bases not matched to a gene: 17. The CDR3 DNA reads as TGTGCCAGCAGTTTACGAAACCCCCGGACAGGGAACCCCCATGGCTACACCTTC. Its translation is CASSLRNPRTGNPHGYTF.

This chain joins TRBV11-3 and TRBJ2-5; 7 bases line up with TRBD2. In germline, CDR1 is SGHNT, CDR2 YENEEA. J gave up 7 bases and V 4 bases, and 9 bases lay outside the gene matches. CDR3 length: 14 residues. CDR3 region: CASSSGAGEGTQYF. CDR3 DNA: TGTGCCAGCAGCTCCGGGGCGGGGGAAGGGACCCAGTACTTC.